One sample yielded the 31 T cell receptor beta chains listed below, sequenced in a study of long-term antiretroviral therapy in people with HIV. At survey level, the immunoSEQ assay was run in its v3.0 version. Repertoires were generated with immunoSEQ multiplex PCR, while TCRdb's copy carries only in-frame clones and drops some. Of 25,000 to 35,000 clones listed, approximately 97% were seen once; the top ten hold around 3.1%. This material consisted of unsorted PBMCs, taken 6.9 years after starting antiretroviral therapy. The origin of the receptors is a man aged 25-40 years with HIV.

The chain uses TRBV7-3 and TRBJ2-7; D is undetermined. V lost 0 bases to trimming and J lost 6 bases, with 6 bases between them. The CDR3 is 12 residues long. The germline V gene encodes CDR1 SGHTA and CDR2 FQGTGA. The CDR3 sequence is CASSLTGREQYF. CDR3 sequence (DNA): TGTGCCAGCAGCTTAACTGGCCGCGAGCAGTACTTC.

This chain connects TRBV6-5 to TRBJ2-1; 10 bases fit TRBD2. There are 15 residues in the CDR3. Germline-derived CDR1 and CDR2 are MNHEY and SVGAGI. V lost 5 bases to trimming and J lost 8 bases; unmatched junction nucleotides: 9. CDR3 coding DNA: TGTGCCAGCAGTCCCCTAGCGGGGGACTCCCATGAGCAGTTCTTC. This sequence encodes CASSPLAGDSHEQFF.

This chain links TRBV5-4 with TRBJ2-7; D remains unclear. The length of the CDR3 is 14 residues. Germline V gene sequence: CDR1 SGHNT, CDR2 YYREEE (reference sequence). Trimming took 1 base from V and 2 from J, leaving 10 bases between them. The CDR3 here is CASSLRTKAYEQYF. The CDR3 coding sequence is TGTGCCAGCAGCTTGCGTACGAAAGCCTACGAGCAGTACTTC.

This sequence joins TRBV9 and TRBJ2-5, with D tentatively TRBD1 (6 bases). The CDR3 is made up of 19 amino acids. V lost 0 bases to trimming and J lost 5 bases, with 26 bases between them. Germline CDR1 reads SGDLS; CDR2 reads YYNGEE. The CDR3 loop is CASSVEAPGASNYAETQYF. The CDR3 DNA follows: TGTGCCAGCAGCGTAGAGGCCCCAGGGGCTAGCAATTACGCGGAGACCCAGTACTTC.

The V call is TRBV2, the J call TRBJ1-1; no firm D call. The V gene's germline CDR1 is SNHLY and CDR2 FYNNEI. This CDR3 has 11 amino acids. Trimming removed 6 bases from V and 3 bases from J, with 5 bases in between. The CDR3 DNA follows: TGTGCCAGCAGCTACTACACTGAAGCTTTCTTT. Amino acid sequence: CASSYYTEAFF.

CDR3 in DNA: TGTGCCAGCAGTTGGGACGGTTACAATGAGCAGTTCTTC. As protein: CASSWDGYNEQFF. This chain joins TRBV2 and TRBJ2-1; TRBD1 or TRBD2 may be the D gene (5 bases each). Germline V lookup: CDR1 SNHLY, CDR2 FYNNEI. The CDR3 spans 13 residues. V was trimmed by 5 bases and J by 4 bases, leaving 9 bases between them.

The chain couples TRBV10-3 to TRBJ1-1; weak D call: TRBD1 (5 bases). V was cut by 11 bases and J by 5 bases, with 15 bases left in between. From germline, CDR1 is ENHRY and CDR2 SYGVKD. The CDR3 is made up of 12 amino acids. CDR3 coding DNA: TGTGCCTCTCGCGGGGGACGGACTGAAGCTTTCTTT. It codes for CASRGGRTEAFF.

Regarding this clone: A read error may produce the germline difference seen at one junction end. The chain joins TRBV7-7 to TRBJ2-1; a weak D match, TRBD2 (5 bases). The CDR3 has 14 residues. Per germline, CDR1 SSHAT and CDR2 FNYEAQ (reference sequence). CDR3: CASSLAGNYNEQFF. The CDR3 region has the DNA TGTGCTAGCAGCTTAGCCGGGAATTACAATGAGCAGTTCTTC.

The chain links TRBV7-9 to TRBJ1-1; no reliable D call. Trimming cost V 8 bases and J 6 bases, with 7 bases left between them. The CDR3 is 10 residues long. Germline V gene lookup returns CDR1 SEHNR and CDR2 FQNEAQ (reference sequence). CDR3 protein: CASARAEAFF. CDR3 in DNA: TGTGCCAGCGCGAGAGCTGAAGCTTTCTTT.

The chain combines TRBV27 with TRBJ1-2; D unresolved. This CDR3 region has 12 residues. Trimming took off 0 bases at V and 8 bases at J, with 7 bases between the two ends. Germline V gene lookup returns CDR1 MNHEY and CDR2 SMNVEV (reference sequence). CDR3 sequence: CASSLSGRGYTF. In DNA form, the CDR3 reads TGTGCCAGCAGTTTATCGGGTCGGGGCTACACCTTC.

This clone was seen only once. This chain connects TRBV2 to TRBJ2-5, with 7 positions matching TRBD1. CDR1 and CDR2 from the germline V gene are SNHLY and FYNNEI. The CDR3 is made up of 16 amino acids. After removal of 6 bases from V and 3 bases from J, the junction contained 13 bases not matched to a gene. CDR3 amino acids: CASSEALGQLKETQYF. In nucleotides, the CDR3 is TGTGCCAGCAGCGAGGCTCTGGGACAGTTAAAAGAGACCCAGTACTTC. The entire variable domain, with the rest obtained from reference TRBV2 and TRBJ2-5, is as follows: EPEVTQTPSHQVTQMGQEVILRCVPISNHLYFYWYRQILGQKVEFLVSFYNNEISEKSEIFDDQFSVERPDGSNFTLKIRSTKLEDSAMYFCASSEALGQLKETQYFGPGTRLLVL.

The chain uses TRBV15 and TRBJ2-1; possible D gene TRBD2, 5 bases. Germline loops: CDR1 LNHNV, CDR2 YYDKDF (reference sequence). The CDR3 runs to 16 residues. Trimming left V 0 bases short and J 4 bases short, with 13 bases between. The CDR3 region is CATSREPQSGYNEQFF. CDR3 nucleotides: TGTGCCACCAGCAGAGAACCCCAGAGCGGATACAATGAGCAGTTCTTC.

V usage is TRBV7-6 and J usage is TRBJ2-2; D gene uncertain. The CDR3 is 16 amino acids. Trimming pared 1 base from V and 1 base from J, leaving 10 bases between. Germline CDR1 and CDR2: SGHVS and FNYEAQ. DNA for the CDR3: TGTGCCAGCAGCTTAGAGCCGGTCCTGAACACCGGGGAGCTGTTTTTT. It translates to CASSLEPVLNTGELFF.

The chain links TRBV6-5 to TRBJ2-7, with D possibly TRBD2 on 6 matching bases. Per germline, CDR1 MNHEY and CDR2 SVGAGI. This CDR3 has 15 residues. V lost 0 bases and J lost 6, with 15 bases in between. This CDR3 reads CASSYSPEGPREQYF. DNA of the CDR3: TGTGCCAGCAGTTACTCCCCGGAGGGGCCACGCGAGCAGTACTTC.

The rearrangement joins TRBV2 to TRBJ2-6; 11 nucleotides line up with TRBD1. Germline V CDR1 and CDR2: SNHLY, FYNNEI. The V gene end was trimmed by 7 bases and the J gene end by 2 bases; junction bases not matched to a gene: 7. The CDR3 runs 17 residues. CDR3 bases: TGTGCCAGCAATCCAAGGACAGGGGGCACTGGGGCCAACGTCCTGACTTTC. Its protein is CASNPRTGGTGANVLTF.

The DNA of the CDR3 is TGTGCCAGCGCACGGACGGGAAACACCATATATTTT. Amino acids: CASARTGNTIYF. The chain recombines TRBV19 with TRBJ1-3; D is unclear. The CDR3 length is 12 residues. CDR1 is LNHDA, CDR2 SQIVND, per germline (reference sequence). Deletions cut 9 bases from V and 4 bases from J, with 10 bases between.

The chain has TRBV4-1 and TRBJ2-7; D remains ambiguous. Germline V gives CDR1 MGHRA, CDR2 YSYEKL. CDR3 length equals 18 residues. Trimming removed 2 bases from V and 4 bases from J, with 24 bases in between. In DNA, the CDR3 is TGCGCCAGCAGCCAAATCGGACGTCGAGGATCTGAAATTTACGAGCAGTACTTC. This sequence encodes CASSQIGRRGSEIYEQYF.

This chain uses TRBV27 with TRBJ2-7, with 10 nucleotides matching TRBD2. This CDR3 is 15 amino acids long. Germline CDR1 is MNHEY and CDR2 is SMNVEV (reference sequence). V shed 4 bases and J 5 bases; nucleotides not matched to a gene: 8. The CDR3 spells CASSSLGTSADEQYF. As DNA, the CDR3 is TGTGCCAGCAGTTCCCTCGGGACTAGCGCTGACGAGCAGTACTTC.

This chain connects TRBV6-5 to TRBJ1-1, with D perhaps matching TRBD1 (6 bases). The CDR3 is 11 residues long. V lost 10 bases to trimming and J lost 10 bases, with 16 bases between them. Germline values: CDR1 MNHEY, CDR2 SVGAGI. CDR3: CATGTRRVAFF. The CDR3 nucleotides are TGTGCCACAGGGACACGGCGTGTAGCTTTCTTT.

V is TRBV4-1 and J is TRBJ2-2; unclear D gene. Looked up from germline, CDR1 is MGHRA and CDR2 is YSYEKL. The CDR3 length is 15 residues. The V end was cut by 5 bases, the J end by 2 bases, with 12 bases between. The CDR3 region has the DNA TGCGCCAGCAGCTTAAGGATCGGCAACACCGGGGAGCTGTTTTTT. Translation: CASSLRIGNTGELFF.

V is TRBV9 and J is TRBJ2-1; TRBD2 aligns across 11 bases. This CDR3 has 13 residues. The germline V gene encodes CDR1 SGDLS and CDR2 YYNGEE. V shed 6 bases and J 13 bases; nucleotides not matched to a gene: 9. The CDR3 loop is CASTNSSGRHQFF. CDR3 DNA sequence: TGTGCCAGCACGAATTCTAGCGGGAGGCACCAGTTCTTC.

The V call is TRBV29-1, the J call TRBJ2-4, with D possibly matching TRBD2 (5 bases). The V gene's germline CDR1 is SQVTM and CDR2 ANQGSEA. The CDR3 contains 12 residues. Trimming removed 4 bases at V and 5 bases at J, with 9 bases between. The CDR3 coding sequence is TGCAGCGTTGCAGAGGGCGAAAACATTCAGTACTTC. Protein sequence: CSVAEGENIQYF. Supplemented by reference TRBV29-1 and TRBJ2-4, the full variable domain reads SAVISQKPSRDICQRGTSLTIQCQVDSQVTMMFWYRQQPGQSLTLIATANQGSEATYESGFVIDKFPISRPNLTFSTLTVSNMSPEDSSIYLCSVAEGENIQYFGAGTRLSVL.

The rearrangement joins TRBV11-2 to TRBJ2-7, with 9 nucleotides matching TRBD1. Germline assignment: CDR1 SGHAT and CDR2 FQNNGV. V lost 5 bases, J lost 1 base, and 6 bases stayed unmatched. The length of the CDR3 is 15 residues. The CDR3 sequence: CASSGLGQGSYEQYF. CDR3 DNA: TGTGCCAGCAGCGGCTTGGGACAGGGTTCCTACGAGCAGTACTTC. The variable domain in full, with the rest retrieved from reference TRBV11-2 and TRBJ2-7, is EAGVAQSPRYKIIEKRQSVAFWCNPISGHATLYWYQQILGQGPKLLIQFQNNGVVDDSQLPKDRFSAERLKGVDSTLKIQPAKLEDSAVYLCASSGLGQGSYEQYFGPGTRLTVT.

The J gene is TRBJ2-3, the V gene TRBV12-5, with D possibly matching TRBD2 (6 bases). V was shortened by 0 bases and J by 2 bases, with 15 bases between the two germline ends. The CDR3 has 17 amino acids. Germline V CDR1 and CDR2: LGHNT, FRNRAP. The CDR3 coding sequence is TGTGCTAGTGGTTTGGTACGGGCCGGGACTCACACAGATACGCAGTATTTT. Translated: CASGLVRAGTHTDTQYF. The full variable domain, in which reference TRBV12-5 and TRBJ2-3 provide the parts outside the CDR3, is DARVTQTPRHKVTEMGQEVTMRCQPILGHNTVFWYRQTMMQGLELLAYFRNRAPLDDSGMPKDRFSAEMPDATLATLKIQPSEPRDSAVYFCASGLVRAGTHTDTQYFGPGTRLTVL.

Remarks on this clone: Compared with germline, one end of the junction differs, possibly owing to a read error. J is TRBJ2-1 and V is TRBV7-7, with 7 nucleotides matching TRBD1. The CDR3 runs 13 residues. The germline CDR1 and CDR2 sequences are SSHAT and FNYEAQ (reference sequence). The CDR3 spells CASSLDRDNEQFF. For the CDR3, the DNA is TGTGCTAGCAGCTTAGACAGGGACAATGAGCAGTTCTTC.

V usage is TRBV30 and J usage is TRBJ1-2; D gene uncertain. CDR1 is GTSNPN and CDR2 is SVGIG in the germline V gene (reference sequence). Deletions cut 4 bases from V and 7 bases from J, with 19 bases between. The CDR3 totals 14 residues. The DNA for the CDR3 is TGTGCCTGGAACTCGAAGAAAAGGACTGCTGGCTACACCTTC. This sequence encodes CAWNSKKRTAGYTF.

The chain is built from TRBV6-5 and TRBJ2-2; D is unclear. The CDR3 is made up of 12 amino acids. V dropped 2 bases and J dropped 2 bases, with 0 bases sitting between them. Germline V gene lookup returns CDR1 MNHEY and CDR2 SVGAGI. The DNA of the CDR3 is TGTGCCAGCAGTTACAACACCGGGGAGCTGTTTTTT. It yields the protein CASSYNTGELFF.

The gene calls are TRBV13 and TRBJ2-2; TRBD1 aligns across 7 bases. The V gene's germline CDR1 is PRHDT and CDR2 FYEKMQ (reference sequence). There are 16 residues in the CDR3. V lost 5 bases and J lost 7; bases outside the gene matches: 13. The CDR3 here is CASSPPSQGRVGELFF. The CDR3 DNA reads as TGTGCCAGCAGCCCTCCGTCACAGGGGCGAGTCGGGGAGCTGTTTTTT.

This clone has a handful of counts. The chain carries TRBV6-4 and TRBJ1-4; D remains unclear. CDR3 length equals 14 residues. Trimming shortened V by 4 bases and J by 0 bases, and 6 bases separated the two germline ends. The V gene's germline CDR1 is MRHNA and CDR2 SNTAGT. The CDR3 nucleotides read TGTGCCAGCAGTGCCGATGCAACTAATGAAAAACTGTTTTTT. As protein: CASSADATNEKLFF.

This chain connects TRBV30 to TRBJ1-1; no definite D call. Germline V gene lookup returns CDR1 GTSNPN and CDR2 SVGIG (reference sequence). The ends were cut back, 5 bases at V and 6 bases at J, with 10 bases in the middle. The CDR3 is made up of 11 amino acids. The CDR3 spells CAWARAPEAFF. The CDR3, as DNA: TGTGCCTGGGCCCGGGCGCCTGAAGCTTTCTTT.

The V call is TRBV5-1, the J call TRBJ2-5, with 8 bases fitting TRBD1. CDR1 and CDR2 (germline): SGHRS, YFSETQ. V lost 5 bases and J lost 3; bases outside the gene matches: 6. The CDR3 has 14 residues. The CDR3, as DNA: TGCGCCAGCAGTACAGGGGGGACCGAAGAGACCCAGTACTTC. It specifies CASSTGGTEETQYF. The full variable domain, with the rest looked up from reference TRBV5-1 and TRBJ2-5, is KAGVTQTPRYLIKTRGQQVTLSCSPISGHRSVSWYQQTPGQGLQFLFEYFSETQRNKGNFPGRFSGRQFSNSRSEMNVSTLELGDSALYLCASSTGGTEETQYFGPGTRLLVL.